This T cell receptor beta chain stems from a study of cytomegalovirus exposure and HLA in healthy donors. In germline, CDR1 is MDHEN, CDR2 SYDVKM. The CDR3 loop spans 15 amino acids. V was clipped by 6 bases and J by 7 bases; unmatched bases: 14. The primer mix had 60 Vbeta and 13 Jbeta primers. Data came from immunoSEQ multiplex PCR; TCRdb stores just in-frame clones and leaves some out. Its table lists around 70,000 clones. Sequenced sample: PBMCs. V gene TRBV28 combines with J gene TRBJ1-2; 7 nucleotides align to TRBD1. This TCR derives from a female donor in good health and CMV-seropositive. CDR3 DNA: TGTGCCAGCAGCCGAATCGACAGGGTACTAGTTGGCTACACCTTC. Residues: CASSRIDRVLVGYTF.